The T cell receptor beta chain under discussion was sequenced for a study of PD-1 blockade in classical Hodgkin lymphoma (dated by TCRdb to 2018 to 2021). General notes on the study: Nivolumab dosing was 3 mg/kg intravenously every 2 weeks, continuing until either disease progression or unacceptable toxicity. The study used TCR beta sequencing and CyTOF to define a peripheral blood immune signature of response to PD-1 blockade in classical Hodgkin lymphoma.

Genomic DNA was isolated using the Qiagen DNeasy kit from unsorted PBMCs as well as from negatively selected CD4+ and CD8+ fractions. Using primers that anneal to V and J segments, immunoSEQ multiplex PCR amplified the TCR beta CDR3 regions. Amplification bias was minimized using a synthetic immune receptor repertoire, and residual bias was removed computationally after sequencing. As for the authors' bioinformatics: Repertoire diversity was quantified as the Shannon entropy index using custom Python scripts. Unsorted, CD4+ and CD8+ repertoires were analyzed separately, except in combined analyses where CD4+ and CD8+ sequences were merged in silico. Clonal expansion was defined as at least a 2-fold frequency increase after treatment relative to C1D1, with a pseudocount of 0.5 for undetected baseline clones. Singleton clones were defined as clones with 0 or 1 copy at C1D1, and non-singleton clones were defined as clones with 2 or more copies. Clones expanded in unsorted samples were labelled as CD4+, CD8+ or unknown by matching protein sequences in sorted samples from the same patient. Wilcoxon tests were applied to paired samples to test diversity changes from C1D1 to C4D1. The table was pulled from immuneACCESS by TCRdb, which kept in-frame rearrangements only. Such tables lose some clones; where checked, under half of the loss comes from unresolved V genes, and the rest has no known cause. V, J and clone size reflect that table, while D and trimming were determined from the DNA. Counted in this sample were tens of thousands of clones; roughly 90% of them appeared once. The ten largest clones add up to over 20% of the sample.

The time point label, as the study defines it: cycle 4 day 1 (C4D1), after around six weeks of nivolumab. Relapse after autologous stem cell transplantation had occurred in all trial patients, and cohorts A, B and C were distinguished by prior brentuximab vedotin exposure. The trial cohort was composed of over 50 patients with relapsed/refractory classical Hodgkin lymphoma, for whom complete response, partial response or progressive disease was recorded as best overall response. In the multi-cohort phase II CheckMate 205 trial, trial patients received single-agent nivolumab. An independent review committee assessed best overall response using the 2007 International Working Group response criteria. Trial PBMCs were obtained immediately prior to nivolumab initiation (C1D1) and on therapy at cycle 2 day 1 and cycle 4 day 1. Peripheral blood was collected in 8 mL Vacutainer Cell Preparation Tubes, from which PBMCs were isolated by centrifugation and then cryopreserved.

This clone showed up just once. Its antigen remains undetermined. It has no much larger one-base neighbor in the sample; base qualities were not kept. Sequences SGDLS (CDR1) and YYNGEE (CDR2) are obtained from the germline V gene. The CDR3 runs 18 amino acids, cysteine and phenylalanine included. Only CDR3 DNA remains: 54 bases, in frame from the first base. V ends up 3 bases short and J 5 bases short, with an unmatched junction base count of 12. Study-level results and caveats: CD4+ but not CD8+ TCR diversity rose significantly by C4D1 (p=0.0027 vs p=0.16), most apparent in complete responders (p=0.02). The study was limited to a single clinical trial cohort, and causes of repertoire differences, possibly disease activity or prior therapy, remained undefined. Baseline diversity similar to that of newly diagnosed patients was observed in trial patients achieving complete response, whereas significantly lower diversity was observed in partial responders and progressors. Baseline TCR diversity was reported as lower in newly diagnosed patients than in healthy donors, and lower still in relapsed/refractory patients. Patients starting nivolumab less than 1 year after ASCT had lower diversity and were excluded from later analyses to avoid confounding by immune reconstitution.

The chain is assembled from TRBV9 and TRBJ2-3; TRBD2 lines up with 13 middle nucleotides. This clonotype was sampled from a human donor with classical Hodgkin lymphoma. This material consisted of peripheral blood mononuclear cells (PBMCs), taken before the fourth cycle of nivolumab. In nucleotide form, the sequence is TGTGCCAGCAGCGACAACTCAGGACTAGCGGGGGCGGGAGATACGCAGTATTTT. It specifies CASSDNSGLAGAGDTQYF.